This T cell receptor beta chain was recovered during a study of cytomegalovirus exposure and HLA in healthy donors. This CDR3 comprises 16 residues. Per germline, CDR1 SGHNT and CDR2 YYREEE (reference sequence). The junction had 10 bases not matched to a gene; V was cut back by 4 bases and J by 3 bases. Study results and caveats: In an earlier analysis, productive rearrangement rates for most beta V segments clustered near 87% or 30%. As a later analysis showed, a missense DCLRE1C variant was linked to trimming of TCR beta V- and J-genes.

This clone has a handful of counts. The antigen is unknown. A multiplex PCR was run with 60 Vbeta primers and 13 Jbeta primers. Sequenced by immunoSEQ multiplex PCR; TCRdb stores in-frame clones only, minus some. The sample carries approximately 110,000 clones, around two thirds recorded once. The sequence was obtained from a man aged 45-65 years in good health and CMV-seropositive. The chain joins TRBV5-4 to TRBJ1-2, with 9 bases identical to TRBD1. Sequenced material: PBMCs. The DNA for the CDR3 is TGTGCCAGCAGCCTATCCCGGGACAGGGATGACTATGGCTACACCTTC. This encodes CASSLSRDRDDYGYTF.